Presented here are 27 T cell receptor beta chains from one specimen sequenced in a study of T cell repertoires in cytomegalovirus infection. TCRdb reprocessed the reads via MiXCR and lists one record per CDR3 protein. The sample yields about 110,000 distinct CDR3 sequences, around 10% seen once. These receptors have no known antigen. Sequencing used PBMCs, sequenced either directly or after in vitro stimulation (not recorded which). The receptors were gathered from a human donor in good health (CMV status not recorded). Some clones in this sample may be carry-over from other donors' samples.

The chain's CDR3 is CAIAAKFIGTDNSPLHF. CDR3 nucleotide sequence: TGTGCCATCGCGGCTAAGTTCATCGGGACAGATAATTCACCCCTCCACTTT. The chain employs TRBV10-3 and TRBJ1-6; 7 nucleotides line up with TRBD1. This CDR3 has 17 residues. With 8 bases clipped from V and 5 bases from J, the junction kept 15 bases outside the gene matches. Germline CDR1 reads ENHRY; CDR2 reads SYGVKD.

The table lists this clonotype with many counts. V is TRBV7-2 and J is TRBJ2-1; TRBD2 aligns across 11 bases. Looked up from germline, CDR1 is SGHTA and CDR2 is FQGNSA. J was trimmed by 9 bases and V by 1 base; bases with no gene match: 5. The length of the CDR3 is 15 residues. CDR3 in amino acids: CASSLGLAGPVEQFF. The CDR3 nucleotides read TGTGCCAGCAGCTTAGGACTAGCGGGACCGGTTGAGCAGTTCTTC.

This clonotype was seen many times. V usage is TRBV7-2 and J usage is TRBJ2-1; D may be TRBD1 or TRBD2 (5 bases each). The length of the CDR3 is 15 residues. The ends were cut back, 4 bases at V and 6 bases at J, with 16 bases in the middle. From germline, CDR1 is SGHTA and CDR2 FQGNSA. As DNA, the CDR3 is TGTGCCAGCAGCTCGTACCGGGACCGGCGCAATGAGCAGTTCTTC. Translation gives CASSSYRDRRNEQFF.

This clonotype occurred many times. The genes are TRBV7-9 and TRBJ2-2; no clear D. The germline V gene encodes CDR1 SEHNR and CDR2 FQNEAQ (reference sequence). The CDR3 loop spans 12 amino acids. Trimming removed 5 bases from V and 6 bases from J, with 7 bases in between. Written as DNA, the CDR3 is TGTGCCAGCAGCCCAAGGGCCGGGGAGCTGTTTTTT. Protein product: CASSPRAGELFF.

This clonotype has just a few counts. V is TRBV2 and J is TRBJ2-5; 10 bases map to TRBD2. With V trimmed by 8 bases and J by 3 bases, 9 bases remained unmatched. The CDR3 extends over 15 amino acids. Germline assignment: CDR1 SNHLY and CDR2 FYNNEI. The DNA of the CDR3 is TGTGCCAGCCACAGGGGCCTAGCGGGAGAAGAGACCCAGTACTTC. Protein: CASHRGLAGEETQYF.

The chain uses TRBV5-6 and TRBJ2-7, with 7 nucleotides matching TRBD2. J was trimmed by 0 bases and V by 5 bases; bases with no gene match: 11. Germline V lookup: CDR1 SGHDT, CDR2 YYEEEE. This CDR3 is 16 amino acids long. CDR3 nucleotide sequence: TGTGCCAGCAGACTACGGGGCGGGAGAAGCTCCTACGAGCAGTACGTC. It encodes CASRLRGGRSSYEQYV.

For this clonotype: At one of its ends the junction is not consistent with the germline gene, which may arise from a read error. This chain connects TRBV2 to TRBJ2-4; D is perhaps TRBD1 (5 bases). The CDR3 has 12 amino acids. CDR1 and CDR2 from the germline V gene are SNHLY and FYNNEI. As DNA, the CDR3 is TGTGCCAGCAGAGGGGTTGAGGACATTCAGTGCTTC. Its translation is CASRGVEDIQCF.

The CDR3 sequence: CASSPQGAGFTDTQYF. CDR3 DNA: TGTGCCAGCAGCCCTCAGGGGGCGGGTTTCACAGATACGCAGTATTTT. The chain has TRBV7-2 and TRBJ2-3; 8 positions agree with TRBD1. V was pared by 5 bases and J by 2 bases, with 9 bases of the junction left unmatched. The germline V gene has CDR1 SGHTA and CDR2 FQGNSA. This CDR3 comprises 16 residues.

The rearrangement links TRBV19 to TRBJ2-5; 13 bases match TRBD2. Germline CDR1 is LNHDA and CDR2 is SQIVND (reference sequence). There are 16 residues in the CDR3. The ends lost 4 bases at V and 5 bases at J; junction bases unmatched: 7. Written as DNA, the CDR3 is TGTGCCAGTAGTACACTAGCGGGAGGGCCCACCGAGACCCAGTACTTC. It translates to CASSTLAGGPTETQYF.

The chain links TRBV19 to TRBJ1-5; no firm D call. This CDR3 comprises 15 residues. Germline lookup yields CDR1 LNHDA and CDR2 SQIVND (reference sequence). V was trimmed by 1 base and J by 7 bases, leaving 14 bases between them. CDR3 residues: CASSIGTAGQQPQHF. CDR3 bases: TGTGCCAGTAGTATAGGTACGGCAGGTCAACAGCCCCAGCATTTT.

This clonotype was recorded at least ten times. The chain joins TRBV7-8 to TRBJ1-4; D may be TRBD1 (5 bases). Trimming took 6 bases from V and 6 from J, leaving 14 bases between them. This CDR3 is built from 14 residues. The V gene's germline CDR1 is SGHVS and CDR2 FQNEAQ. The CDR3 here is CASRRGVGDEKLFF. DNA for the CDR3: TGTGCCAGCAGGCGAGGGGTCGGCGATGAAAAACTGTTTTTT.

The chain has TRBV15 and TRBJ2-6; 7 bases are a match to TRBD1. V dropped 4 bases and J dropped 2; count of bases not matched to a gene: 2. Germline V CDR1 and CDR2: LNHNV, YYDKDF (reference sequence). The CDR3 covers 15 residues. CDR3: CATSTTGAGANVLTF. Here the CDR3 DNA reads TGTGCCACCAGCACTACAGGGGCTGGGGCCAACGTCCTGACTTTC.

This clonotype was picked up many times. The chain carries TRBV6-5 and TRBJ2-1; the D gene is possibly TRBD2 (6 bases). The CDR3 runs 15 residues. V gave up 2 bases and J gave up 2 bases, with 10 bases separating them. Germline CDR1 MNHEY, CDR2 SVGAGI. The CDR3, as DNA: TGTGCCAGCAGTTACGGTAGCGGAACCTACAATGAGCAGTTCTTC. Amino acid sequence: CASSYGSGTYNEQFF.

This clonotype was seen ten or more times. The genes are TRBV7-7 and TRBJ1-1; D is perhaps TRBD1 (6 bases). This CDR3 has 13 residues. CDR1 SSHAT and CDR2 FNYEAQ come from the germline V gene (reference sequence). V shed 5 bases and J shed 3 bases, with 10 bases lying between them. DNA of the CDR3: TGTGCCAGCAGCCAGGGGTTCGACACTGAAGCTTTCTTT. Translated: CASSQGFDTEAFF.

This clonotype was counted ten times or more. The J gene is TRBJ2-3, the V gene TRBV4-3; 9 bases fit TRBD2. The ends lost 5 bases at V and 1 base at J; junction bases unmatched: 7. Germline V gene sequence: CDR1 LGHNA, CDR2 YSLEER. This CDR3 spans 16 amino acids. The CDR3 bases are TGCGCCAGCAGCATGTATGGCGGGAGGGGCACAGATACGCAGTATTTT. Amino acid sequence: CASSMYGGRGTDTQYF.

This clonotype was detected many times. CDR3 amino acids: CASSSGQGTPLGANVLTF. CDR3 DNA sequence: TGTGCCAGCAGCAGCGGACAGGGGACCCCCCTTGGGGCCAACGTCCTGACTTTC. The chain couples TRBV6-6 to TRBJ2-6; 9 positions agree with TRBD1. This CDR3 has 18 residues. The germline V gene encodes CDR1 MNHNY and CDR2 SVGAGI (reference sequence). V gave up 6 bases and J gave up 3 bases; unmatched junction bases: 12.

Ten or more counts support this clonotype. The chain has TRBV2 and TRBJ1-5, with TRBD1 matching 10 bases. Germline V gene sequence: CDR1 SNHLY, CDR2 FYNNEI. J gave up 0 bases and V 3 bases, and 2 bases lay outside the gene matches. The CDR3 totals 16 residues. The CDR3 loop is CASSDRTGGSNQPQHF. CDR3 nucleotide sequence: TGTGCCAGCAGTGACCGGACAGGGGGTAGCAATCAGCCCCAGCATTTT.

In this sample, this clonotype turned up a few times. The genes are TRBV11-2 and TRBJ2-2; D is uncertain. In germline, CDR1 is SGHAT, CDR2 FQNNGV. This CDR3 spans 17 amino acids. Trimming removed 0 bases from V and 0 bases from J, with 11 bases in between. CDR3 sequence: CASSLDRWVANTGELFF. CDR3 DNA sequence: TGTGCCAGCAGCTTAGATCGATGGGTCGCGAACACCGGGGAGCTGTTTTTT.

This clonotype was counted between two and nine times. The V and J genes are TRBV28 and TRBJ2-3; 7 bases are shared with TRBD2. V shed 9 bases, J shed 0 bases, and the junction held 6 bases outside the gene matches. Looked up from germline, CDR1 is MDHEN and CDR2 is SYDVKM. This CDR3 contains 14 residues. Written as DNA, the CDR3 is TGTGCCAGTGTGCCTAGCGGAAGCACAGATACGCAGTATTTT. Protein: CASVPSGSTDTQYF. Combining the CDR3 with reference TRBV28 and TRBJ2-3 gives the whole variable domain DVKVTQSSRYLVKRTGEKVFLECVQDMDHENMFWYRQDPGLGLRLIYFSYDVKMKEKGDIPEGYSVSREKKERFSLILESASTNQTSMYLCASVPSGSTDTQYFGPGTRLTVL.

The chain carries TRBV5-1 and TRBJ2-1; 9 bases line up with TRBD1. The CDR3 covers 17 residues. V gave up 3 bases and J gave up 1 base; unmatched junction bases: 8. CDR1 and CDR2 (germline): SGHRS, YFSETQ. CDR3 loop: CASSSYRGQRSYNEQFF. In DNA, the CDR3 is TGCGCCAGCAGCTCGTACAGGGGGCAGAGGTCCTACAATGAGCAGTTCTTC.

This clonotype was counted at least ten times. The V call is TRBV6-1, the J call TRBJ1-2; no clear D. Between the trimmed V and J ends, which lost 8 bases and 5 bases, there was a span of 12 bases. Looked up from germline, CDR1 is MNHNS and CDR2 is SASEGT. This CDR3 spans 12 amino acids. The CDR3 coding sequence is TGTGCCAGCGGAGCGGGAACATATGGCTACACCTTC. Protein product: CASGAGTYGYTF.

This clonotype was counted between two and nine times. The genes are TRBV6-2 or TRBV6-3 and TRBJ2-1; TRBD2 agrees at 13 bases. CDR3 length: 18 amino acids. CDR1 and CDR2 from the germline V gene are MNHEY and SVGEGT. With V trimmed by 4 bases and J by 5 bases, 11 bases remained unmatched. The CDR3 is CASSSQPGLAGEHNEQFF. The CDR3 bases are TGTGCCAGCAGTTCACAACCTGGACTAGCGGGAGAGCACAATGAGCAGTTCTTC.

This rearrangement joins TRBV19 to TRBJ2-5; D may match TRBD1 or TRBD2 (5 bases each). CDR1 and CDR2 from the germline V gene are LNHDA and SQIVND (reference sequence). The CDR3 spans 14 residues. Trimming stripped 5 bases from V and 0 bases from J, with 10 bases between. The CDR3 here is CASSLGTHQETQYF. CDR3 nucleotide sequence: TGTGCCAGTAGTTTAGGGACCCACCAAGAGACCCAGTACTTC.

In its sample, this clonotype was seen many times. V and J are TRBV12-3 or TRBV12-4 and TRBJ2-1, with D possibly being TRBD2 (6 bases). This CDR3 comprises 15 residues. V lost 5 bases to trimming and J lost 4 bases, with 15 bases between them. In DNA form, the CDR3 reads TGTGCCAGCAGTCCCCGGGAGTTGGCGTACAATGAGCAGTTCTTC. Translated: CASSPRELAYNEQFF.

This clonotype was found a few times. This chain joins TRBV2 and TRBJ2-1; possible D gene TRBD1, 6 bases. The CDR3 covers 15 residues. Trimming took 6 bases from V and 0 from J, leaving 12 bases between them. Per germline, CDR1 SNHLY and CDR2 FYNNEI. CDR3 loop: CASREQGSSYNEQFF. The CDR3 nucleotides read TGTGCCAGCAGAGAGCAGGGGTCCTCCTACAATGAGCAGTTCTTC.

This clonotype was seen many times. The V call is TRBV7-2, the J call TRBJ1-2, with D hard to call. In germline, CDR1 is SGHTA, CDR2 FQGNSA. V was cut by 5 bases and J by 0 bases, with 16 bases left in between. This CDR3 contains 16 residues. The CDR3 coding sequence is TGTGCCAGCAGCCCCGAGGCGGCAGGATCTAACTATGGCTACACCTTC. Protein: CASSPEAAGSNYGYTF.

This sequence joins TRBV6-6 and TRBJ1-1; D is undetermined. Trimming cost V 2 bases and J 11 bases, with 18 bases left between them. Germline-derived CDR1 and CDR2 are MNHNY and SVGAGI (reference sequence). The CDR3 totals 14 residues. CDR3 DNA: TGTGCCAGCAGTTACGCGACGTTTTCCCACGGGGCTTTCTTT. This encodes CASSYATFSHGAFF.